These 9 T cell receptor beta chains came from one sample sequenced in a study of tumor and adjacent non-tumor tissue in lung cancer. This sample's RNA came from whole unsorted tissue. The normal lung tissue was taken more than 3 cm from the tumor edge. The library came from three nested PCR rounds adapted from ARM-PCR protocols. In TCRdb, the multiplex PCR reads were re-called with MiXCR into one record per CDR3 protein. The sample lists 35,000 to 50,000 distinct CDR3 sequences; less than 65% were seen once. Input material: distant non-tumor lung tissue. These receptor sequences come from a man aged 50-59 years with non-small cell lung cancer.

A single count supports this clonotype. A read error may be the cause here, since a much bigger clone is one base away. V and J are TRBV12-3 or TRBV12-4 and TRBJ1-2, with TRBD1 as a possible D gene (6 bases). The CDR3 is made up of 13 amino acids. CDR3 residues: CASSKTGGYVYTF. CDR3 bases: TGTGCCAGCAGTAAGACAGGCGGCTATGTCTACACCTTC.

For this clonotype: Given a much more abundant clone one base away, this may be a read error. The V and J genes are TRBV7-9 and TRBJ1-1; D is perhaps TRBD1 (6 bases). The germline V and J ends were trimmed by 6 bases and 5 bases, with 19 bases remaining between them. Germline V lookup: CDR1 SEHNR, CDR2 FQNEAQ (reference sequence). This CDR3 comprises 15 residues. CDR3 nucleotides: TGTGCCAGCAGATACTACTCACAGGGCTGGACTGAAGCTTTCTTT. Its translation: CASRYYSQGWTEAFF.

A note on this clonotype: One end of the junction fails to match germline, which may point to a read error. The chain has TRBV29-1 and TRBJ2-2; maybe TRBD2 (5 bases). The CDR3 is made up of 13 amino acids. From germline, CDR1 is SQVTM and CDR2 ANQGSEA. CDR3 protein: CSVALFYTGELHF. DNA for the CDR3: TGCAGCGTCGCCCTCTTTTACACCGGGGAGCTGCATTTT.

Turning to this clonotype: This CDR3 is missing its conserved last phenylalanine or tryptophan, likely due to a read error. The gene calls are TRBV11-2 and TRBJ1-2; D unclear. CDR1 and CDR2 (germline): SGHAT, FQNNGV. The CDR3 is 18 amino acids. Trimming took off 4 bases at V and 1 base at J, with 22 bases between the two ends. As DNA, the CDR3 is TGTGCCAGCAGCTCAAACGGTCACCTGGATTTAGTTAACTATGGCTACACCCTC. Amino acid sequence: CASSSNGHLDLVNYGYTL.

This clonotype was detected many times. In nucleotides, the CDR3 is TGTGCCAGCAGTGATCCTGCCCGCACGGGAAGCTCCTACGAGCAGTACTTC. Protein sequence: CASSDPARTGSSYEQYF. The chain combines TRBV28 with TRBJ2-7; the D gene is possibly TRBD2 (5 bases). This CDR3 is built from 17 residues. The ends were cut back, 5 bases at V and 0 bases at J, with 20 bases in the middle. Germline assignment: CDR1 MDHEN and CDR2 SYDVKM.

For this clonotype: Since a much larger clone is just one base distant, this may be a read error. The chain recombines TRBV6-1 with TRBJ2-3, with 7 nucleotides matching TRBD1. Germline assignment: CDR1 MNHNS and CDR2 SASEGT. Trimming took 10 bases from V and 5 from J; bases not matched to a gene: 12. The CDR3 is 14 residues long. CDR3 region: CANRETGIGDTQYF. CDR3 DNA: TGTGCCAACAGGGAGACAGGGATAGGAGATACGCAGTATTTT.

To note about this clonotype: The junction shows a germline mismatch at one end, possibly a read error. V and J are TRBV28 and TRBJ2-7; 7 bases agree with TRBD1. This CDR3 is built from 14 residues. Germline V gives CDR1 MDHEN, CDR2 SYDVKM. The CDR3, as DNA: TGTGACAGCAGTTTATCCTACAGGGGTTACGACCAGTACTTC. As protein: CDSSLSYRGYDQYF.

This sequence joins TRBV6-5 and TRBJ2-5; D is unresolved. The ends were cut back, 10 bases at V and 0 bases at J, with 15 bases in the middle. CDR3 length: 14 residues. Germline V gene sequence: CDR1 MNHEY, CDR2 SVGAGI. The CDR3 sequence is CATEKGINQETQYF. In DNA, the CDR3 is TGTGCCACCGAAAAGGGCATCAACCAAGAGACCCAGTACTTC.

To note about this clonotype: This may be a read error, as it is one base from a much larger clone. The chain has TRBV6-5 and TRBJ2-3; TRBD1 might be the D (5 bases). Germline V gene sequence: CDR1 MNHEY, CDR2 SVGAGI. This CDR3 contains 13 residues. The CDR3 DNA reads TGTGCCAGCGGGCCAGCAGGCACAGGTACGCAGTATTTT. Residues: CASGPAGTGTQYF.